This T cell receptor beta chain appears in the sequencing data of a study of T cells in Graves' hyperthyroidism and ophthalmopathy. Study-level points and caveats: Appearing also in blood were most of the thyroid clonotypes expanded above 0.001. Ophthalmopathy, which appeared later, was predicted by the model a median roughly 6.5 months before onset.

The CDR3 has 13 amino acids. Deletions cut 6 bases from V and 3 bases from J, with 12 bases between. Germline V gene data show CDR1 as DFQATT and CDR2 as SNEGSKA (reference sequence). Uncontrolled infection, other autoimmune disease, pregnancy and lactation each barred patients from inclusion. Diagnostic assessment was based on clinical symptoms, serum thyroxine and TRAb, thyroid ultrasound and orbital computed tomography. The TCR beta CDR3 regions underwent amplification using RNA transcripts as the source. An initial round of RT-PCR targeting the TCR CDR3 relied on the HTBI primer set. TCRdb reanalysed the multiplex PCR reads using MiXCR and keeps one entry per CDR3 protein. Of about 660,000 distinct CDR3 sequences detected, 40% to 55% appear once; the ten largest clones hold about 7%. As regards this clonotype: The antigen is unknown.

The source of this sequence is an adult man with Graves' disease, either hyperthyroidism or ophthalmopathy (not recorded which). The sample comprised peripheral blood or thyroid tissue (not recorded which). The V gene is TRBV20-1, the J gene TRBJ1-5; D is perhaps TRBD1 (5 bases). The CDR3 region has the DNA TGCAGTGCCCAGGGACCGAACAATCAGCCCCAGCATTTT. Amino acid sequence: CSAQGPNNQPQHF.